Sequencing of this TCR beta chain was carried out in a study of cytomegalovirus exposure and HLA in healthy donors. In this sample, this clone turned up once. Its matching antigen is unknown. There are 22 residues in the CDR3. Looked up from germline, CDR1 is SNHLY and CDR2 is FYNNEI. Trimming took 6 bases from V and 2 from J, leaving 32 bases between them. Whole-study findings and limits: In vitro experiments confirmed that a few CMV-associated chains were specific for CMV antigens. TCR beta V segments were, for the most part, productive about 87% or about 30% of the time in an earlier analysis. The study recorded 160 or so TCR beta chains that were cytomegalovirus-associated.

These donors, healthy bone marrow donors, were studied. The primer mix had 60 Vbeta and 13 Jbeta primers. The method was immunoSEQ multiplex PCR; TCRdb's version includes in-frame clones alone and lacks a portion of them. The data show 250,000 to 350,000 clones, with roughly 90% seen just once and 3% to 4% held by the top ten. The receptor was derived from a middle-aged man in good health and CMV-seropositive. Sample: PBMCs. The J gene is TRBJ2-6, the V gene TRBV2, with D maybe TRBD2 (6 bases). The CDR3 region has the DNA TGTGCCAGCAGAGCTACGCTAGCGACAACCTACAAGGGTAGGACTGGGGCCAACGTCCTGACTTTC. This gives the protein CASRATLATTYKGRTGANVLTF.